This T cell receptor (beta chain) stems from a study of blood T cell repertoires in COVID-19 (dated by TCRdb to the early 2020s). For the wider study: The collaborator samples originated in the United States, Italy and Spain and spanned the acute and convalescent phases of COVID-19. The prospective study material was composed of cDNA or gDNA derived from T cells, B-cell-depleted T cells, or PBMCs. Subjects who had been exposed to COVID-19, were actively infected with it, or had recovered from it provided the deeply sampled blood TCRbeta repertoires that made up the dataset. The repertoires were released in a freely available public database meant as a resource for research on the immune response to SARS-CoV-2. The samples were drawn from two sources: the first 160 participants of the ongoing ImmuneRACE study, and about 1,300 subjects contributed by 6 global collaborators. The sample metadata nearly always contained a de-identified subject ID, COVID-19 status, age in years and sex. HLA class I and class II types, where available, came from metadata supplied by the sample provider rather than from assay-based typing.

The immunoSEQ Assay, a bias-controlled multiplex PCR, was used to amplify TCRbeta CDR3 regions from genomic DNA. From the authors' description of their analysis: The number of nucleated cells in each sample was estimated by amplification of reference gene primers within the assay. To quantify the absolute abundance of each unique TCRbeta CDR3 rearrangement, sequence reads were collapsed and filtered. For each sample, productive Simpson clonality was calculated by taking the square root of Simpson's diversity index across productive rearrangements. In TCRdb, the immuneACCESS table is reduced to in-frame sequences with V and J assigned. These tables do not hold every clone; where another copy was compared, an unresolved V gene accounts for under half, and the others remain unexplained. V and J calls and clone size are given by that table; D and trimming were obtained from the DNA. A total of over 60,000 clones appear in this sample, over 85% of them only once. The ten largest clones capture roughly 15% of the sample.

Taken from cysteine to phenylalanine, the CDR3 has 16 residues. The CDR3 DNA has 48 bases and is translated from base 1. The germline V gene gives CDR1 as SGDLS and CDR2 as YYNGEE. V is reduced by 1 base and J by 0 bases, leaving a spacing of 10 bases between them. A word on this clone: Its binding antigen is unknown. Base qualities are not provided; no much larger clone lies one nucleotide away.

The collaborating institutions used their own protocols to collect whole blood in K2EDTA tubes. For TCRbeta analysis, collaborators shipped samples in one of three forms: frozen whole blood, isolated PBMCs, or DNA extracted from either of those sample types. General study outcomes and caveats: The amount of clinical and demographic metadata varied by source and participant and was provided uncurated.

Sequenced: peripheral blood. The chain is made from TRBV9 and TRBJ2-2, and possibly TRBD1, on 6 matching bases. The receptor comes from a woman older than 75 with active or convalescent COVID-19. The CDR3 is CASSVRDTPNTGELFF. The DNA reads TGTGCCAGCAGCGTAAGGGACACACCGAACACCGGGGAGCTGTTTTTT.